This entry describes one T cell receptor beta chain. Antigen unknown. This sample is part of a study of shared clonotypes between healthy human individuals. Study-wide findings and caveats: Of the naive CD4 clonotypes, about 5% were shared across several donors.

A deep-level run was used for the assay. Each cell subset's genomic DNA was divided evenly among several immunoSEQ plates. Replicate PCRs run on sorted subsets employed approximately 180 ng DNA, 30,000 to 35,000 T cell genomes. Only in-frame clones appear in the TCRdb table, and some are missing; sequencing was by immunoSEQ multiplex PCR. The profile shows roughly 1,500,000 clones, roughly 98% of them singletons. The V gene lost 5 bases and the J gene lost 3 bases, with 10 bases spanning the gap. From germline, CDR1 is SQVTM and CDR2 ANQGSEA. The CDR3 is 12 amino acids. This receptor was identified in a man aged 30 to 39 in good health. The chain couples TRBV29-1 to TRBJ1-1; tentatively, D is TRBD1 (6 bases). The sequenced sample was naive CD4+ T cells sorted from blood. Subset noted: CD45RA+ positively selected. The CDR3 DNA sequence: TGCAGCGTTTCCGACAGGCACACTGAAGCTTTCTTT. This translates into CSVSDRHTEAFF.